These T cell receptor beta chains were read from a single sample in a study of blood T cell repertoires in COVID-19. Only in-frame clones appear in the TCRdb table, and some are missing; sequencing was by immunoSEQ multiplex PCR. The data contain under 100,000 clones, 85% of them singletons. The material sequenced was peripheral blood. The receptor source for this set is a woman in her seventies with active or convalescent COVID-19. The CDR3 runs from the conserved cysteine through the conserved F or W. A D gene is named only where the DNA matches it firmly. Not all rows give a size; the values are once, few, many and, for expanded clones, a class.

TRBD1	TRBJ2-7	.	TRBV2	CASSAFGTGGSEQYF	TGTGCCAGCAGTGCATTTGGGACAGGGGGCTCCGAGCAGTACTTC
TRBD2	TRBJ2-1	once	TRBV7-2	CASSLVASGGYNEQFF	TGTGCCAGCAGCTTAGTAGCTAGCGGGGGCTACAATGAGCAGTTCTTC
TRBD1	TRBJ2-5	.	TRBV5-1	CASSSSLNLGTGQETQYF	TGCGCCAGCAGCTCATCCCTCAACCTCGGGACAGGGCAAGAGACCCAGTACTTC
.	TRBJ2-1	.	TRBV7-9	CASSALLPSINEQFF	TGTGCCAGCAGCGCGCTTCTTCCTAGCATAAATGAGCAGTTCTTC
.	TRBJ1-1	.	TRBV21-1	CASSKDTLRTEAFF	TGTGCCAGCAGCAAAGATACCCTGAGGACTGAAGCTTTCTTT
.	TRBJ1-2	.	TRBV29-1	CSVEVAGRAYTF	TGCAGCGTTGAAGTGGCAGGGAGGGCCTACACCTTC
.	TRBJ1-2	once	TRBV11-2	CASSLDRVFDRGYTF	TGTGCCAGCAGCTTAGACAGGGTCTTCGATAGGGGCTACACCTTC
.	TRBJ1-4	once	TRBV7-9	CASSRTFNEKLFF	TGTGCCAGCAGCCGGACATTCAATGAAAAACTGTTTTTT
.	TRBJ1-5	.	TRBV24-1	CATSLRGNQPQHF	TGTGCCACCAGTTTAAGGGGGAATCAGCCCCAGCATTTT
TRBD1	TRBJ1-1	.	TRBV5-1	CASSLEGLDRANTEAFF	TGCGCCAGCAGCTTAGAAGGGCTGGACAGGGCGAACACTGAAGCTTTCTTT
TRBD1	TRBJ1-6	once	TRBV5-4	CASSGDRGFGALHF	TGTGCCAGCAGTGGGGACAGGGGGTTCGGGGCCCTCCACTTT
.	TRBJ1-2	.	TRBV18	CASSPAGLDGYTF	TGTGCCAGCTCACCAGCCGGGTTGGATGGCTACACCTTC